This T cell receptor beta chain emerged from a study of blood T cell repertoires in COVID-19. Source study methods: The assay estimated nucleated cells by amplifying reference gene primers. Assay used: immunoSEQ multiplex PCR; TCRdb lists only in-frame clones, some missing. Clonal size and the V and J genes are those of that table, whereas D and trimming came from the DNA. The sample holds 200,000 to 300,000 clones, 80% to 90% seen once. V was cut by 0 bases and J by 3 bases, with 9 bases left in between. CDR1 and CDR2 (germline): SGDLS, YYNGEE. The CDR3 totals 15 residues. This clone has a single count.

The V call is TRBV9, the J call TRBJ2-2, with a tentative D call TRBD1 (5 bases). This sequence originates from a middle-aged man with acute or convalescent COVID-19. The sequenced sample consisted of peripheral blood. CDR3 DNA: TGTGCCAGCAGCGTAGTTGGGGCGCACACCGGGGAGCTGTTTTTT. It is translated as CASSVVGAHTGELFF.